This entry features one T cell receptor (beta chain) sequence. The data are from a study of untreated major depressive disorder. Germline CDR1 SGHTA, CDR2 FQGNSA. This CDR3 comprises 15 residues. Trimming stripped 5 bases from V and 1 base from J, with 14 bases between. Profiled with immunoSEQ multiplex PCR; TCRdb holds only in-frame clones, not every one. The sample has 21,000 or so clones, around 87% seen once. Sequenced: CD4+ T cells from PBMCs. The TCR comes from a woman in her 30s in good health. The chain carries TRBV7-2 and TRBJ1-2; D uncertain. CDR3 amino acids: CASSQLSTDNYGYTF. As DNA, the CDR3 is TGTGCCAGCAGCCAATTATCGACGGATAACTATGGCTACACCTTC.